The 20 T cell receptor delta chains listed next were all sequenced from one sample in a study of gamma-delta T cells after stem cell transplantation. TCRdb repeated clone calling on the RT-PCR reads with CATT. The sample holds 640 or so delta-chain clones, about 1% seen once. The sequenced material came from gamma-delta T cells. The receptors originated from a human donor. It is not recorded whose cells these are; they may come from a transplant donor.

This clone was seen a handful of times. It is likely a read error: a sequence one base away is far more abundant. Other DNA sequences from this sample encode an identical CDR3 as well. The chain recombines TRDV2 with TRDJ1; 8 bases map to TRDD3. CDR1 and CDR2 from the germline V gene are GEAIGNYY and EKD. The V segment lost 3 bases and the J segment 2 bases; nucleotides outside the gene matches: 4. The length of the CDR3 is 14 residues. The CDR3: CACDPWGNTDKLIF. The CDR3 nucleotides are TGTGCCTGTGACCCCTGGGGGAATACCGATAAACTCATCTTT.

This clone occurred a few times. A far larger clone is off by one base, so a read error is likely. The sample carries other DNA sequences with the same CDR3. This chain uses TRDV2 with TRDJ1; 8 bases are shared with TRDD3. Germline values: CDR1 GEAIGNYY, CDR2 EKD. CDR3 length equals 14 residues. The CDR3: CACDPWGNTDKLIF. The CDR3 DNA reads TGTGCCTGTGACCCCTGGGGGAACACTGATAAACTCATCTTT.

Remarks on this clone: TCRdb's protein for this DNA is that of a much larger clone and differs from the translation at residue 4, likely a read error; the protein shown is the DNA translation. The chain uses TRDV2 and TRDJ1, with 8 nucleotides matching TRDD3. Germline CDR1 GEAIGNYY, CDR2 EKD. This CDR3 region has 17 residues. V lost 5 bases, J lost 0 bases, and 13 bases stayed unmatched. CDR3 protein: CACGTLGGGSYTDKLIF. CDR3 nucleotide sequence: TGTGCCTGTGGCACGCTAGGTGGGGGATCCTACACCGATAAACTCATCTTT.

This clone was seen a handful of times. The protein held in TCRdb is that of a much larger clone and does not match this DNA's translation at residue 10, likely because of a read error; the protein shown is translated from the DNA. This chain joins TRDV2 and TRDJ1; D may correspond to TRDD2 or TRDD3 (5 bases each). The CDR3 is 21 residues long. The V end lost 3 bases, the J end lost 0 bases, and 31 bases lay between the germline ends. Germline CDR1 and CDR2: GEAIGNYY and EKD. The CDR3 spells CACDPILNWRSMGTYTDKLIF. The CDR3 DNA is TGTGCCTGTGACCCCATCCTAAACTGGAGGTCCATGGGAACGTACACCGATAAACTCATCTTT.

Turning to this clone: The protein recorded in TCRdb matches a much larger clone and deviates from this DNA's translation at residue 15, suggesting a read error; the protein here is obtained by translating the DNA. The chain is built from TRDV2 and TRDJ1; 8 bases agree with TRDD3. The CDR3 has 16 residues. The germline CDR1 and CDR2 sequences are GEAIGNYY and EKD. CDR3 region: CACDVLGGKDTDKLTF. CDR3 coding DNA: TGTGCCTGTGACGTACTGGGGGGCAAGGACACCGATAAACTCACCTTT.

This clone was seen more than once but under ten times. It is likely a read error: a sequence one base away is far more abundant. Other DNA sequences in the sample encode the same CDR3. This chain links TRDV2 with TRDJ1, with 7 bases fitting TRDD3. The CDR3 consists of 17 residues. Germline CDR1 and CDR2: GEAIGNYY and EKD. The CDR3 DNA reads as TGTGCCTGCGACACCGTTGTTGGGGATAAAAATGGCCATAAACTCATCTTT. It specifies CACDTVVGDKNGHKLIF.

The chain is built from TRDV2 and TRDJ1; 10 bases match TRDD3. This CDR3 is 18 amino acids long. J lost 0 bases, V lost 0 bases, and 9 bases had no gene match. Germline values: CDR1 GEAIGNYY, CDR2 EKD. The CDR3 here is CACDTLLGDREDTDKLIF. The CDR3 nucleotides are TGTGCCTGTGACACCTTACTGGGGGATCGGGAGGACACCGATAAACTCATCTTT.

This clone was detected a few times. With only one base between it and a far larger clone, this is likely a read error. The same CDR3 can be traced to other DNA sequences in this sample. The chain uses TRDV2 and TRDJ1; TRDD3 matches 13 bases. Germline V lookup: CDR1 GEAIGNYY, CDR2 EKD. Losses at the gene ends were 4 bases for V and 5 bases for J; bases not matched to a gene: 6. The CDR3 is 15 residues long. CDR3 in amino acids: CACDLLGDTADKLIF. In DNA, the CDR3 is TGTGCCTGTGATTTACTGGGGGATACGGCTGATAAACTCATCTTT.

The chain is built from TRDV2 and TRDJ1; 10 nucleotides agree with TRDD3. The V gene end was trimmed by 4 bases and the J gene end by 0 bases; junction bases not matched to a gene: 10. This CDR3 is built from 17 residues. Per germline, CDR1 GEAIGNYY and CDR2 EKD. The chain's CDR3 is CACDLLGDREDTDKLIF. CDR3 DNA: TGTGCCTGTGATTTACTGGGGGATCGGGAGGACACCGATAAACTCATCTTT.

This clone was observed a few times. The mismatch at residue 10 between this DNA's translation and the TCRdb protein of a much larger clone likely reflects a read error; the protein shown is translated from the DNA. The chain links TRDV2 to TRDJ1; 7 positions agree with TRDD3. J was trimmed by 0 bases and V by 0 bases; bases with no gene match: 15. In germline, CDR1 is GEAIGNYY, CDR2 EKD. The CDR3 has 19 amino acids. DNA for the CDR3: TGTGCCTGTGACACCGTACTGGGGACCCTGGGGGTGTACACCGATAAACTCATCTTT. Its translation: CACDTVLGTLGVYTDKLIF.

This clone is categorized as medium-sized. This likely reflects a read error, since a far larger clone is one base away. DNA for the CDR3: TGTGCCTGTGACACGTTGTCTGGGGGATACGCGGGGTACACCGATAAACCCATCTTT. Translating gives CACDTLSGGYAGYTDKPIF. The chain couples TRDV2 to TRDJ1; TRDD3 agrees at 12 bases. This CDR3 comprises 19 residues. The germline CDR1 and CDR2 sequences are GEAIGNYY and EKD.

The chain couples TRDV2 to TRDJ1; 8 bases fit TRDD3. J was trimmed by 0 bases and V by 4 bases; bases with no gene match: 15. The CDR3 runs 18 residues. Per the germline V gene, CDR1 is GEAIGNYY and CDR2 is EKD. CDR3 amino acids: CACERLVLGGKDTDKLIF. As DNA, the CDR3 is TGTGCCTGTGAAAGACTCGTACTGGGGGGCAAGGACACCGATAAACTCATCTTT.

This clone was observed a handful of times. TCRdb has a much larger clone's protein, which differs at residue 11 from the translation of this DNA, likely because of a read error; what is shown is the protein translated from the DNA. V and J are TRDV2 and TRDJ1; 8 nucleotides align to TRDD3. Germline V gene lookup returns CDR1 GEAIGNYY and CDR2 EKD. The V segment lost 3 bases and the J segment 0 bases; nucleotides outside the gene matches: 17. CDR3 size: 19 residues. The CDR3 DNA follows: TGTGCCTGTGACCCCTTACTGGGGGGATCCCACCCGTACACCGATAAACTCATCTTT. This sequence encodes CACDPLLGGSHPYTDKLIF.

This clone was seen a handful of times. It differs at one base from a far larger clone, so likely a read error. Other DNA sequences within the sample encode an identical CDR3. The gene calls are TRDV2 and TRDJ1, with a possible D match to TRDD3 (5 bases). Germline CDR1 reads GEAIGNYY; CDR2 reads EKD. The CDR3 has 19 residues. Trimming shortened V by 0 bases and J by 0 bases, and 22 bases separated the two germline ends. In DNA form, the CDR3 reads TGTGCCTGTGACACCGTACTTGGGACCCCGGGGGTGTACACCGATAAACTCATCTTT. Encoded protein: CACDTVLGTPGVYTDKLIF.

By sample share, this clone is hyperexpanded. Within the sample, other DNA sequences also encode this same CDR3. The chain couples TRDV2 to TRDJ1, with a weak D call TRDD3 (6 bases). The length of the CDR3 is 21 residues. Trimming pared 1 base from V and 0 bases from J, leaving 29 bases between. Germline V gene sequence: CDR1 GEAIGNYY, CDR2 EKD. CDR3 sequence: CACDTVKFDGGPMGYTDKLIF. Written as DNA, the CDR3 is TGTGCCTGTGACACAGTAAAGTTCGATGGGGGCCCCATGGGGTACACCGATAAACTCATCTTT.

This clone is medium-sized by share. Other DNA variants within this sample encode the same CDR3. The rearrangement uses TRDV1 and TRDJ1; D not resolved. CDR1 TSWWSYY and CDR2 QGS come from the germline V gene. This CDR3 comprises 18 residues. V was trimmed by 0 bases and J by 4 bases, leaving 21 bases between them. Written as DNA, the CDR3 is TGTGCTCTTGGGGAACTAGTTATACCTCGCGTGAGTGACGATAAACTCATCTTT. Translation: CALGELVIPRVSDDKLIF.

A note on this clone: The TCRdb protein comes from a much larger clone and disagrees with this DNA's translation at residue 12, likely due to a read error; the protein given here is derived from the DNA. The V gene is TRDV2, the J gene TRDJ1; TRDD3 matches at 13 bases. Losses at the gene ends were 0 bases for V and 1 base for J; bases not matched to a gene: 10. CDR3 size: 19 residues. Germline CDR1 and CDR2: GEAIGNYY and EKD. CDR3 nucleotides: TGTGCCTGTGACACCTTACTGGGGGATACGCCTATGGGCACCGATAAACTCATCTTT. Protein sequence: CACDTLLGDTPMGTDKLIF.

With regard to this clone: The amino acid sequence in TCRdb belongs to a much larger clone and departs from this DNA's translation at residue 4, likely a sequencing read error; the sequence shown is translated from the DNA. The V gene is TRDV2, the J gene TRDJ1; no definite D call. V was pared by 5 bases and J by 2 bases, with 14 bases between. The CDR3 loop spans 14 amino acids. Germline V lookup: CDR1 GEAIGNYY, CDR2 EKD. The DNA of the CDR3 is TGTGCCTGTGGCACGCTCCGTACAACCGATAAACTCATCTTT. It translates to CACGTLRTTDKLIF.

This clone was counted a few times. For this DNA, TCRdb reports the protein of a much larger clone, which diverges at residue 9, most likely from a read error; the protein presented here is translated directly from the DNA. This sequence joins TRDV2 and TRDJ1; 7 positions agree with TRDD3. V shed 0 bases, J shed 1 base, and the junction held 16 bases outside the gene matches. Germline lookup yields CDR1 GEAIGNYY and CDR2 EKD. The CDR3 has 19 residues. The CDR3 loop is CACDTLLGNTPTGTDKLIF. The CDR3 DNA is TGTGCCTGTGACACCTTACTGGGGAATACGCCTACGGGCACCGATAAACTCATCTTT.

As regards this clone: A read error is likely here: a far larger clone is one base away. Other DNA sequences in this sample translate to the same CDR3. The rearrangement uses TRDV2 and TRDJ1; possibly TRDD3 for D (5 bases). The CDR3 has 15 amino acids. The germline V and J ends were trimmed by 2 bases and 3 bases, with 15 bases remaining between them. Germline V gene data show CDR1 as GEAIGNYY and CDR2 as EKD. CDR3 sequence (DNA): TGTGCCTGTGACATATTAGGGGGTCCGGCCGATAAACTCATCTTT. Protein sequence: CACDILGGPADKLIF.